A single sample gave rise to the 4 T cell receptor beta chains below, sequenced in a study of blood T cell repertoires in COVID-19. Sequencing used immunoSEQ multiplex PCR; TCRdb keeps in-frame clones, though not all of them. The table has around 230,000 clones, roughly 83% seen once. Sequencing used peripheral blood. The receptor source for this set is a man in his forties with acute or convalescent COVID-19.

CDR3 amino acids: CASSQDRLAEAFF. The DNA of the CDR3 is TGCGCCAGCAGCCAGGATAGACTTGCTGAAGCTTTCTTT. This chain joins TRBV4-3 and TRBJ1-1; D gene unclear. V shed 3 bases and J shed 6 bases, with 11 bases lying between them. The CDR3 length is 13 residues. CDR1 is LGHNA and CDR2 is YSLEER in the germline V gene.

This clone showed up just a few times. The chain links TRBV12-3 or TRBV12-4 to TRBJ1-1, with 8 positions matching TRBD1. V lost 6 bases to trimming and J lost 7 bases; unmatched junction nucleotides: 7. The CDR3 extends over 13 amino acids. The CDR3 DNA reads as TGTGCCAGCAGCCTAGGGACAGGCATTGAAGCTTTCTTT. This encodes CASSLGTGIEAFF.

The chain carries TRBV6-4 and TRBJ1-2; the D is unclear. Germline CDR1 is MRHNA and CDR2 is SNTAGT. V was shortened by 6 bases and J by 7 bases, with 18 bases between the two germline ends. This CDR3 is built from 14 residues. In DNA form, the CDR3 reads TGTGCCAGCAGCACTCAGCCCCAGTCGGGTGGCTACACCTTC. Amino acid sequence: CASSTQPQSGGYTF.

CDR3 in DNA: TGTGCCAGCAGTTTCGGGGGGAGTGGGGCCAACGTCCTGACTTTC. It translates to CASSFGGSGANVLTF. The V gene is TRBV28, the J gene TRBJ2-6, with TRBD2 identical over 7 bases. This CDR3 has 15 amino acids. Germline V gene sequence: CDR1 MDHEN, CDR2 SYDVKM. The junction had 2 bases not matched to a gene; V was cut back by 3 bases and J by 3 bases.